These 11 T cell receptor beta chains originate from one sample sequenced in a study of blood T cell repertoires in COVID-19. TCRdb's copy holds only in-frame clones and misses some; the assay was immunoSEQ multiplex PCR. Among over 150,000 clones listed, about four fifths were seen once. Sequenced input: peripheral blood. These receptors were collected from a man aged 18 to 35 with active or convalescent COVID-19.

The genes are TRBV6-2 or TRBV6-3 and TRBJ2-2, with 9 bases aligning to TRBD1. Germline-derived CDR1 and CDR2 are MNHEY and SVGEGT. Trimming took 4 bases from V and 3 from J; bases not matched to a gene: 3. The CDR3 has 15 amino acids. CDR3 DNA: TGTGCCAGCAGTTTGGGACAGGGTTACACCGGGGAGCTGTTTTTT. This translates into CASSLGQGYTGELFF.

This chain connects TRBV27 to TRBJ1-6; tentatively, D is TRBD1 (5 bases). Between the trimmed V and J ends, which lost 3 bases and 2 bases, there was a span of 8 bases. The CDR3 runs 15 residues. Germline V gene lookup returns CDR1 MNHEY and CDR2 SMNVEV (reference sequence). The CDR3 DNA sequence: TGTGCCAGCAGTTTCCGACAGACCTATAATTCACCCCTCCACTTT. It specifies CASSFRQTYNSPLHF.

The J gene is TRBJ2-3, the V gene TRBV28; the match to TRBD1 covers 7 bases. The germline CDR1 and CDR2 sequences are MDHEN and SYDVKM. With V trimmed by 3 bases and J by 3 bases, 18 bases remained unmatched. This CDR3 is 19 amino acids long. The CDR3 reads CASSFETGTTLRGTDTQYF. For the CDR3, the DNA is TGTGCCAGCAGTTTTGAGACAGGGACAACATTAAGGGGGACAGATACGCAGTATTTT.

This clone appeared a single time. CDR3: CASSQPGGMINEQYF. CDR3 bases: TGTGCCAGCAGCCAACCAGGCGGGATGATAAACGAGCAGTACTTC. This chain joins TRBV3-1 (or the pseudogene TRBV3-2) and TRBJ2-7; TRBD2 is a possible D gene (6 bases). This CDR3 spans 15 amino acids. V was clipped by 2 bases and J by 5 bases, with 16 bases between them. Germline loops: CDR1 LGHDT, CDR2 YNNKEL (reference sequence).

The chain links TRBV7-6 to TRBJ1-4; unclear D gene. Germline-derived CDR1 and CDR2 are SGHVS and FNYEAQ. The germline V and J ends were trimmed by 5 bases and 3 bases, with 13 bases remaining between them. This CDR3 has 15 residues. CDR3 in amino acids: CASSPKGAPNEKLFF. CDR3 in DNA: TGTGCCAGCAGCCCCAAGGGAGCCCCTAATGAAAAACTGTTTTTT.

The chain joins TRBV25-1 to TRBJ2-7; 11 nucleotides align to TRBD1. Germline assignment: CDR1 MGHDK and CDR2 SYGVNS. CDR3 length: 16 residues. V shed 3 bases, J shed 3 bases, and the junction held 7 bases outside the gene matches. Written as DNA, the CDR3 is TGTGCCAGCAGTGATAGGACAGGGGGCCCTTTCTACGAGCAGTACTTC. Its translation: CASSDRTGGPFYEQYF.

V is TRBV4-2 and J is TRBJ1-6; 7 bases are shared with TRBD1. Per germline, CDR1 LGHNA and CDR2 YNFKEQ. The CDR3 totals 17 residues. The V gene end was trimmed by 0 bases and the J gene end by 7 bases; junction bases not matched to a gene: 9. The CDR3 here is CASSQDWRGQVNSPLHF. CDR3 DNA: TGTGCCAGCAGCCAAGATTGGAGGGGGCAGGTAAATTCACCCCTCCACTTT.

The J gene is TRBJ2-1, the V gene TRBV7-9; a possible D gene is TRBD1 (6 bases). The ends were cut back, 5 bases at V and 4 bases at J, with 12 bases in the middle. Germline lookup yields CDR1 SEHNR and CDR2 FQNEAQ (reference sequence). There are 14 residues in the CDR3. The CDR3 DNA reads TGTGCCAGCAGCCGACTGACAGGATACAATGAGCAGTTCTTC. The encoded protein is CASSRLTGYNEQFF.

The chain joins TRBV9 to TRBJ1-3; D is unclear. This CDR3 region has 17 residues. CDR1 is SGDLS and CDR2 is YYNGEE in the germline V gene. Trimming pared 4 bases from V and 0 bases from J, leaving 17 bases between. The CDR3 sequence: CASSLSLERLSGNTIYF. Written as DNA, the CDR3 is TGTGCCAGCAGCCTAAGTTTAGAGCGACTCTCTGGAAACACCATATATTTT.

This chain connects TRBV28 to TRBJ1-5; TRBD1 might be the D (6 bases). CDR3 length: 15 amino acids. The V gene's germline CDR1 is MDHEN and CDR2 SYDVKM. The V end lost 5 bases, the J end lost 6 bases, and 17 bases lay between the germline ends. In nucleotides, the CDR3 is TGTGCCAGCAGTCCCATTGACAGGCCCAGTCAGCCCCAGCATTTT. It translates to CASSPIDRPSQPQHF.

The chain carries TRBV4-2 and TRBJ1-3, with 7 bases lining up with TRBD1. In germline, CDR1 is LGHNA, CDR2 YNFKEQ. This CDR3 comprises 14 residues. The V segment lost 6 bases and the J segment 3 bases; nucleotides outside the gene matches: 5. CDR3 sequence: CASSPGTDGNTIYF. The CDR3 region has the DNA TGTGCCAGCAGTCCCGGGACAGATGGAAACACCATATATTTT.